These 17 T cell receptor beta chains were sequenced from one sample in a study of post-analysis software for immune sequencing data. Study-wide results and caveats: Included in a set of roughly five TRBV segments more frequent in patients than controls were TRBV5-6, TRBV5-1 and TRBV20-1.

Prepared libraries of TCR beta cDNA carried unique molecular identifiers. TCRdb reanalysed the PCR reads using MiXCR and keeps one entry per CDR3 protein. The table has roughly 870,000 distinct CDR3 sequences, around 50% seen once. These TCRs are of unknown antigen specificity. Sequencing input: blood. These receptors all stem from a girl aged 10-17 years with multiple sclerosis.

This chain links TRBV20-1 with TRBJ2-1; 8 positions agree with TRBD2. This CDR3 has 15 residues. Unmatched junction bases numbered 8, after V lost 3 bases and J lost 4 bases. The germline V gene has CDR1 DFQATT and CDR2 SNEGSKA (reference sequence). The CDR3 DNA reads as TGCAGTGCTAGCCCCACTAGCGGCGCTTACAATGAGCAGTTCTTC. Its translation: CSASPTSGAYNEQFF.

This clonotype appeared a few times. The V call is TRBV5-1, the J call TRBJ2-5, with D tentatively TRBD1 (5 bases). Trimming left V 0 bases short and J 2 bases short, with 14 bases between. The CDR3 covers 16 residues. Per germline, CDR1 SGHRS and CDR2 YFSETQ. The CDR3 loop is CASSLAQVASQETQYF. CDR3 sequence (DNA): TGCGCCAGCAGCTTGGCACAGGTAGCTTCTCAAGAGACCCAGTACTTC.

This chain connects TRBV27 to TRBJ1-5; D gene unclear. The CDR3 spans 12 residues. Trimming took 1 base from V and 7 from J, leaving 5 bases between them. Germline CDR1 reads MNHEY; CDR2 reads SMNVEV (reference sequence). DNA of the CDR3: TGTGCCAGCAGTTTATACGGGCAGCCCCAGCATTTT. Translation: CASSLYGQPQHF.

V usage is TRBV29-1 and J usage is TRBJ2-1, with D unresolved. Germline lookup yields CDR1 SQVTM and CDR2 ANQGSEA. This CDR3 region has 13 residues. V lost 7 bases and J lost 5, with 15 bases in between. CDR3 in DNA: TGCAGCGCGAGACGGTATGAGGACAATGAGCAGTTCTTC. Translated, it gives CSARRYEDNEQFF.

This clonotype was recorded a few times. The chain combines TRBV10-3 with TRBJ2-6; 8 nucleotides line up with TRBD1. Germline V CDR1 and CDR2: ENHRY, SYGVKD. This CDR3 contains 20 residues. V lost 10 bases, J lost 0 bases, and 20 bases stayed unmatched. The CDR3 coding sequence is TGTGCCACCTCCCGGCCGGGACAGGCTACAACTCACTCTGGGGCCAACGTCCTGACTTTC. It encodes CATSRPGQATTHSGANVLTF.

The CDR3 here is CASSLVSGALHNEQFF. The CDR3 coding sequence is TGTGCCAGCAGCTTAGTATCGGGGGCTTTACACAATGAGCAGTTCTTC. The chain employs TRBV7-9 and TRBJ2-1; tentatively, D is TRBD1 or TRBD2 (6 bases each). Trimming left V 1 base short and J 5 bases short, with 15 bases between. The germline V gene encodes CDR1 SEHNR and CDR2 FQNEAQ (reference sequence). The CDR3 totals 16 residues.

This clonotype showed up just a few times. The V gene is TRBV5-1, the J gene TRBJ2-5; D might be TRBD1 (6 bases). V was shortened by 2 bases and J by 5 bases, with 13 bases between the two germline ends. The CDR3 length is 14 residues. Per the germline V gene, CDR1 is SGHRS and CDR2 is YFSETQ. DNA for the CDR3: TGCGCCAGCAGCTTAGGGGGTCCAGGGGAGACCCAGTACTTC. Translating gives CASSLGGPGETQYF.

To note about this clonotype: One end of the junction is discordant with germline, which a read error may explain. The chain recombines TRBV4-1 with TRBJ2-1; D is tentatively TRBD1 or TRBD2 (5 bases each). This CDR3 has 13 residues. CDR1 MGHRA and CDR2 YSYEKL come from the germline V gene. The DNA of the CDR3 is TGCGCCAGCGGCCAAGTGGGGGTCGATGAGCAGTTCTTC. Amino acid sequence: CASGQVGVDEQFF.

As DNA, the CDR3 is TGTGCCAGCAGCCAAGCACAGTTCTCCTACGAGCAGTACTTC. This sequence encodes CASSQAQFSYEQYF. This chain uses TRBV14 with TRBJ2-7; D unclear. CDR3 length equals 14 residues. V gave up 1 base and J gave up 0 bases, with 7 bases separating them. Germline V gene sequence: CDR1 SGHDN, CDR2 FVKESK.

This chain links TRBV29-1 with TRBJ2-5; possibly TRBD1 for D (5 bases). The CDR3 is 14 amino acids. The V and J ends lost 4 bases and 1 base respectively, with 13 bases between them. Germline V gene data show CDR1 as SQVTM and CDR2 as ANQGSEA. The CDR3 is CSVGNRQIQETQYF. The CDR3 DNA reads TGCAGCGTTGGGAACAGACAGATCCAAGAGACCCAGTACTTC.

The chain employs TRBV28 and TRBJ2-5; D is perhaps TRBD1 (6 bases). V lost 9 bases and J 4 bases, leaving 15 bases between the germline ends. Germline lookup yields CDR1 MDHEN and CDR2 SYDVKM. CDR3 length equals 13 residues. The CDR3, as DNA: TGTGCCAGTTGGAACAGGGCTCGAGAGACCCAGTACTTC. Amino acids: CASWNRARETQYF.

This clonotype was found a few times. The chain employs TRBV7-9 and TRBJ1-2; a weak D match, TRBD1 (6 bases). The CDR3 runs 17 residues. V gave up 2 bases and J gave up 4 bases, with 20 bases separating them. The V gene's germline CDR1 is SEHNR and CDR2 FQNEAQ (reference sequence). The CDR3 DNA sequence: TGTGCCAGCAGCTTACCCCTGGACAGCCCCCGGGGCTATGGCTACACCTTC. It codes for CASSLPLDSPRGYGYTF.

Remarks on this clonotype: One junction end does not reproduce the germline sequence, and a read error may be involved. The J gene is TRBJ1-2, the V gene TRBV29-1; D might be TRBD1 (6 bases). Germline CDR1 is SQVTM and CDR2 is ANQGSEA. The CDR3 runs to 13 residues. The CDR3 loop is CSPDRGANHGYTF. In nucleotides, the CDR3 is TGCAGCCCCGACCGGGGGGCTAACCATGGCTACACCTTC.

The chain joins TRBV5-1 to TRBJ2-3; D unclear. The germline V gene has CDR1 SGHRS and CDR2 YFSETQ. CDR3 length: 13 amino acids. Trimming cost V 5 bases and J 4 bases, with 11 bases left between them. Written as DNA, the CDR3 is TGCGCCAGCAGGCCAAATCCCGCAGATACGCAGTATTTT. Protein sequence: CASRPNPADTQYF.

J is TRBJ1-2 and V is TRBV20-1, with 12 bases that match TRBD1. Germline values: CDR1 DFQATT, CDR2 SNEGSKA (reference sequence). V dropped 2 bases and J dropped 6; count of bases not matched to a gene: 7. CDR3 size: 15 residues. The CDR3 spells CSARRRGQGADGYTF. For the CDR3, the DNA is TGCAGTGCTAGAAGGCGGGGACAGGGGGCAGATGGCTACACCTTC.

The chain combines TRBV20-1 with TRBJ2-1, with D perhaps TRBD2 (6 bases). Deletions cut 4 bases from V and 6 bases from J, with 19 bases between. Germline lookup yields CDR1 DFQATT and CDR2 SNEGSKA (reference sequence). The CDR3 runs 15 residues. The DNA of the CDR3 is TGCAGTGCTACAGATGGGGCTGGGGGGTCCAATGAGCAGTTCTTC. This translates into CSATDGAGGSNEQFF.

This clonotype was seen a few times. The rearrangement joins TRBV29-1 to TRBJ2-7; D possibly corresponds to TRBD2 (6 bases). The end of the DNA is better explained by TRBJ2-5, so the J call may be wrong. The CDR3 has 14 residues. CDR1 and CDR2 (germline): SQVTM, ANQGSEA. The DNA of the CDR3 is TGCAGCGTTGAAGGGCGGGATCGTGGAGAGACCCAGTACTTC. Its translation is CSVEGRDRGETQYF.